This TCR beta chain was recorded in a study of T cell responses to AZD1222 COVID-19 vaccine. This clone showed up many times. Clones were read by immunoSEQ multiplex PCR, and TCRdb kept only the in-frame ones, dropping some. The table has 180,000 or so clones, around 88% seen once; the top ten hold approximately 8%. Germline V gene sequence: CDR1 SEHNR, CDR2 FQNEAQ (reference sequence). V dropped 5 bases and J dropped 4 bases, with 11 bases sitting between them. This CDR3 is built from 14 residues. This sequence was found in an adult in good health. Specimen: peripheral blood, collected on day 0 of AZD1222 vaccination. The chain joins TRBV7-9 to TRBJ2-2, with TRBD2 as a possible D gene (6 bases). The CDR3 DNA reads TGTGCCAGCAGCCCGGGACTGTTCACCGGGGAGCTGTTTTTT. Encoded protein: CASSPGLFTGELFF. Based on the CDR3 plus reference TRBV7-9 and TRBJ2-2, the full variable domain is DTGVSQNPRHKITKRGQNVTFRCDPISEHNRLYWYRQTLGQGPEFLTYFQNEAQLEKSRLLSDRFSAERPKGSFSTLEIQRTEQGDSAMYLCASSPGLFTGELFFGEGSRLTVL.